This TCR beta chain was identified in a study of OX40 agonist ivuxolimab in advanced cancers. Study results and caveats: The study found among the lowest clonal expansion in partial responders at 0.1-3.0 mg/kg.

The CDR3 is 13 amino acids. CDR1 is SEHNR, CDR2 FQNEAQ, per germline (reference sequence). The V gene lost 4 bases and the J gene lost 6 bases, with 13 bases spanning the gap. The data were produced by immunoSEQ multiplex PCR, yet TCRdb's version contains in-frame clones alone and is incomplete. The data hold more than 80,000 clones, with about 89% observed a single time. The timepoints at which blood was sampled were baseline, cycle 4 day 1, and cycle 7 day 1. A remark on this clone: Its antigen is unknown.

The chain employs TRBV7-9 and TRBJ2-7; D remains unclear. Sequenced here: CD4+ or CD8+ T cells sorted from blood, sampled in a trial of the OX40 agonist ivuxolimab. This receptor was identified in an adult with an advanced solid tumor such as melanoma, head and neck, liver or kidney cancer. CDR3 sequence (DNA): TGTGCCAGCAGCTCCGCGGAGTCTTTCGAGCAGTACTTC. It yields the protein CASSSAESFEQYF.